The rows below give T cell receptor beta chains drawn from one sample of a study of T cells in Graves' hyperthyroidism and ophthalmopathy. TCRdb reanalysed the multiplex PCR reads using MiXCR and keeps one entry per CDR3 protein. The table records 300,000 to 400,000 distinct CDR3 sequences, approximately 22% of them present only once. Sequencing was done on a sample of blood. The origin of the receptors is a woman aged 45-60 years with Graves' hyperthyroidism. Both conserved end residues are part of each CDR3. The order of the fields is CDR3 protein, CDR3 DNA, V gene, J gene, clone size, D gene. D genes are given only for firm matches. Rows may omit the clone size; those that give it use once, few, many or a size class.

CDR3aa: CSARSPKQGSEQFF
CDR3nt: TGCAGTGCTAGATCCCCTAAGCAGGGCAGTGAGCAGTTCTTC
v_gene: TRBV20-1
j_gene: TRBJ2-1
abundance: -
d_gene: -

CDR3aa: CASSVSQGAEGYTF
CDR3nt: TGTGCCAGCAGCGTAAGCCAGGGGGCGGAAGGCTACACCTTC
v_gene: TRBV9
j_gene: TRBJ1-2
abundance: -
d_gene: TRBD1

CDR3aa: CASSLSGRGYNEQFF
CDR3nt: TGTGCCAGCAGCCTTAGCGGGAGGGGCTACAATGAGCAGTTCTTC
v_gene: TRBV2
j_gene: TRBJ2-1
abundance: -
d_gene: TRBD2

CDR3aa: CASSITDRGREQYF
CDR3nt: TGTGCCAGCAGCATCACGGACAGGGGGCGCGAGCAGTACTTC
v_gene: TRBV5-6
j_gene: TRBJ2-7
abundance: -
d_gene: TRBD1

CDR3aa: CSARGEGGEKLFF
CDR3nt: TGCAGTGCTAGGGGGGAGGGAGGTGAAAAACTGTTTTTT
v_gene: TRBV20-1
j_gene: TRBJ1-4
abundance: many
d_gene: -

CDR3aa: CASSLRDSVNSPLHF
CDR3nt: TGTGCCAGCAGCCTCCGGGACAGCGTTAATTCACCCCTCCACTTT
v_gene: TRBV3-1
j_gene: TRBJ1-6
abundance: many
d_gene: TRBD1

CDR3aa: CASSYSWNTEAFF
CDR3nt: TGTGCCAGCAGTTACTCGTGGAACACTGAAGCTTTCTTT
v_gene: TRBV6-5
j_gene: TRBJ1-1
abundance: many
d_gene: -

CDR3aa: CASSINRGSEAFF
CDR3nt: TGTGCCAGCAGCATCAACAGGGGCTCTGAAGCTTTCTTT
v_gene: TRBV5-6
j_gene: TRBJ1-1
abundance: many
d_gene: TRBD1

CDR3aa: CASSRDSSYNSPLHF
CDR3nt: TGTGCCAGCAGTCGGGACAGCTCCTATAATTCACCCCTCCACTTT
v_gene: TRBV6-1
j_gene: TRBJ1-6
abundance: few
d_gene: TRBD1

CDR3aa: CASSLGLAGNTGELFF
CDR3nt: TGTGCCAGCAGCCTCGGACTAGCGGGCAACACCGGGGAGCTGTTTTTT
v_gene: TRBV5-6
j_gene: TRBJ2-2
abundance: -
d_gene: TRBD2

CDR3aa: CASSLGGKWTEQYF
CDR3nt: TGTGCCAGCAGCTTAGGAGGGAAATGGACGGAGCAGTACTTC
v_gene: TRBV7-3
j_gene: TRBJ2-7
abundance: -
d_gene: -